This entry lists 27 T cell receptor beta chains sequenced from one sample in a study of OX40 agonist ivuxolimab in advanced cancers. Sequencing was performed with immunoSEQ multiplex PCR; in TCRdb, only in-frame clones are kept and a portion is missing. Altogether roughly 75,000 clones are present, around four fifths being singletons, with the ten largest covering less than 0.85%. This specimen was CD4+ or CD8+ T cells sorted from blood, taken in a trial of the OX40 agonist ivuxolimab. Receptor source: an adult with an advanced solid tumor such as melanoma, head and neck, liver or kidney cancer.

The V gene is TRBV7-2, the J gene TRBJ2-3; 7 bases are shared with TRBD2. Germline CDR1 reads SGHTA; CDR2 reads FQGNSA. V lost 5 bases and J lost 8; bases outside the gene matches: 10. The CDR3 consists of 14 residues. The CDR3 spells CASSPAGGSRTQYF. The CDR3 coding sequence is TGTGCCAGCAGCCCCGCCGGCGGGAGCCGTACGCAGTATTTT.

This chain links TRBV9 with TRBJ2-3; perhaps TRBD2 as D (6 bases). Germline CDR1 reads SGDLS; CDR2 reads YYNGEE. This CDR3 is 16 amino acids long. Deletions cut 0 bases from V and 6 bases from J, with 17 bases between. CDR3 DNA: TGTGCCAGCAGCGTAGATTCGCGGGGTCTATTGGATACGCAGTATTTT. It specifies CASSVDSRGLLDTQYF.

This clone was seen a single time. The V gene is TRBV10-1, the J gene TRBJ2-1, with a weak D call TRBD1 (5 bases). The CDR3 covers 13 residues. Germline values: CDR1 WNHNN, CDR2 SYGVQD (reference sequence). Trimming removed 3 bases at V and 10 bases at J, with 13 bases between. The CDR3 loop reads CASSETIPGEQFF. CDR3 bases: TGCGCCAGCAGTGAAACTATTCCAGGGGAGCAGTTCTTC.

The gene calls are TRBV9 and TRBJ1-4, with D maybe TRBD1 (6 bases). The CDR3 has 15 residues. V was cut by 0 bases and J by 5 bases, with 11 bases left in between. CDR1 and CDR2 from the germline V gene are SGDLS and YYNGEE. CDR3 region: CASSVGTGINEKLFF. DNA for the CDR3: TGTGCCAGCAGCGTAGGAACAGGGATCAATGAAAAACTGTTTTTT.

This clone was seen only once. This chain's CDR3 is CASRALEEYGYTF. The CDR3 coding sequence is TGTGCCAGCAGGGCGTTAGAGGAATATGGCTACACCTTC. The genes are TRBV6-6 and TRBJ1-2; no definite D call. V gave up 6 bases and J gave up 5 bases, with 13 bases separating them. Per germline, CDR1 MNHNY and CDR2 SVGAGI (reference sequence). There are 13 residues in the CDR3.

The J gene is TRBJ2-3, the V gene TRBV18; the match to TRBD2 covers 10 bases. Per germline, CDR1 KGHSH and CDR2 LQKENI. The CDR3 totals 16 residues. V gave up 3 bases and J gave up 2 bases; unmatched junction bases: 5. For the CDR3, the DNA is TGTGCCAGCTCACCTTTAGCGGGGGGCTTCACAGATACGCAGTATTTT. Amino acids: CASSPLAGGFTDTQYF.

This chain uses TRBV11-3 with TRBJ2-2; no reliable D call. The germline CDR1 and CDR2 sequences are SGHNT and YENEEA. This CDR3 has 14 residues. V shed 8 bases and J shed 0 bases, with 10 bases lying between them. DNA of the CDR3: TGTGCCAGCGGTAACAGCCCGAACACCGGGGAGCTGTTTTTT. Translation: CASGNSPNTGELFF. The whole variable domain, filled in from reference TRBV11-3 and TRBJ2-2, reads EAGVVQSPRYKIIEKKQPVAFWCNPISGHNTLYWYLQNLGQGPELLIRYENEEAVDDSQLPKDRFSAERLKGVDSTLKIQPAELGDSAVYLCASGNSPNTGELFFGEGSRLTVL.

V gene TRBV13 combines with J gene TRBJ2-5; D not certain. The CDR3 extends over 12 amino acids. Germline CDR1 PRHDT, CDR2 FYEKMQ (reference sequence). Trimming removed 4 bases at V and 7 bases at J, with 10 bases between. The CDR3 spells CASSSPVGTQYF. CDR3 nucleotide sequence: TGTGCCAGCAGCTCCCCGGTCGGGACCCAGTACTTC.

The chain joins TRBV27 to TRBJ2-2, with a possible D match to TRBD1 (6 bases). The CDR3 consists of 16 residues. CDR1 is MNHEY, CDR2 SMNVEV, per germline (reference sequence). Trimming left V 8 bases short and J 3 bases short, with 19 bases between. The CDR3 nucleotides are TGTGCCAGCGGCAGGGGCCAGCGCCGGGACACCGGGGAGCTGTTTTTT. Its protein is CASGRGQRRDTGELFF.

The chain's CDR3 is CASSSFTSGEQFF. For the CDR3, the DNA is TGTGCCAGCAGCTCGTTTACTAGCGGAGAGCAGTTCTTC. The chain couples TRBV11-2 to TRBJ2-1; 8 bases align to TRBD2. CDR1 and CDR2 from the germline V gene are SGHAT and FQNNGV. The CDR3 totals 13 residues. Trimming at V came to 4 bases and at J to 10 bases, leaving 6 bases not matched to a gene.

The V gene is TRBV30, the J gene TRBJ1-1; D ambiguous. CDR1 is GTSNPN and CDR2 is SVGIG in the germline V gene (reference sequence). The CDR3 spans 13 residues. V gave up 0 bases and J gave up 5 bases, with 10 bases separating them. The CDR3 loop reads CAWSVEGGTEAFF. The CDR3 DNA reads TGTGCCTGGAGTGTTGAGGGAGGGACTGAAGCTTTCTTT.

The chain recombines TRBV21-1 with TRBJ1-2. TRBV21-1 is a known pseudogene. The length of the CDR3 is 14 residues. CDR3 bases: TGTGCCAGCAGTTACCCCAGCTCTAACTATGGCTACACCTTC. This encodes CASSYPSSNYGYTF.

The V gene is TRBV13, the J gene TRBJ2-5, with D possibly matching TRBD1 (7 bases). The V gene lost 2 bases and the J gene lost 5 bases, with 9 bases spanning the gap. The CDR3 runs to 13 residues. Germline lookup yields CDR1 PRHDT and CDR2 FYEKMQ (reference sequence). CDR3 amino acids: CASSLPGGETQYF. The CDR3 DNA sequence: TGTGCCAGCAGCTTACCAGGGGGGGAGACCCAGTACTTC.

V gene TRBV19 combines with J gene TRBJ1-4; D is possibly TRBD1 (5 bases). The CDR3 is 18 residues long. From germline, CDR1 is LNHDA and CDR2 SQIVND (reference sequence). The V end lost 5 bases, the J end lost 5 bases, and 24 bases lay between the germline ends. This CDR3 is CASSPRPTARGLNEKLFF. The CDR3 coding sequence is TGTGCCAGTAGTCCGCGACCCACCGCAAGGGGACTCAATGAAAAACTGTTTTTT.

This rearrangement joins TRBV30 to TRBJ1-1; D uncertain. This CDR3 is built from 12 residues. The germline V and J ends were trimmed by 5 bases and 4 bases, with 11 bases remaining between them. Germline V lookup: CDR1 GTSNPN, CDR2 SVGIG (reference sequence). The CDR3 DNA sequence: TGTGCCTGGGGGGATAGAGGCACTGAAGCTTTCTTT. This translates into CAWGDRGTEAFF.

V and J are TRBV6-1 and TRBJ2-1, with D perhaps matching TRBD1 (5 bases). V was pared by 8 bases and J by 8 bases, with 16 bases between. The germline V gene has CDR1 MNHNS and CDR2 SASEGT. The CDR3 is made up of 13 amino acids. The CDR3 protein is CASRIAQGHEQFF. CDR3 nucleotide sequence: TGTGCCAGCCGTATCGCCCAGGGTCATGAGCAGTTCTTC.

This clone is a singleton in its sample. The chain combines TRBV7-2 with TRBJ1-2; possible D gene TRBD1, 5 bases. The CDR3 consists of 14 residues. Trimming removed 6 bases at V and 6 bases at J, with 17 bases between. CDR1 and CDR2 from the germline V gene are SGHTA and FQGNSA. In DNA form, the CDR3 reads TGTGCCAGCAGTCGGAACGTGCTGGGGGATGGCTACACCTTC. It specifies CASSRNVLGDGYTF.

The chain links TRBV27 to TRBJ1-2; no clear D. The germline gives CDR1 MNHEY, CDR2 SMNVEV (reference sequence). This CDR3 is built from 15 residues. Trimming took off 8 bases at V and 2 bases at J, with 18 bases between the two ends. For the CDR3, the DNA is TGTGCCAGCGCACCCTCGACCAACGCAAACTATGGCTACACCTTC. Translated, it gives CASAPSTNANYGYTF.

Of note for this clone: Sequence at one end of the junction differs from germline and may be a read error. CDR3 sequence (DNA): TGTGCCAGCAGGACAGGGACAGCTGACGCTTTCTTT. Protein product: CASRTGTADAFF. The chain is built from TRBV6-6 and TRBJ1-1; 7 bases agree with TRBD1. Germline CDR1 is MNHNY and CDR2 is SVGAGI (reference sequence). The CDR3 loop spans 12 amino acids.

The chain is built from TRBV7-6 and TRBJ2-2, with D possibly being TRBD1 (6 bases). V lost 3 bases and J lost 4, with 9 bases in between. Germline CDR1 and CDR2: SGHVS and FNYEAQ. CDR3 size: 14 residues. CDR3 sequence (DNA): TGTGCCAGCAGCTTGGGACACTCCACCGGGGAGCTGTTTTTT. Its protein product is CASSLGHSTGELFF.

V usage is TRBV11-2 and J usage is TRBJ1-3, with a weak D call TRBD1 (6 bases). V gave up 2 bases and J gave up 8 bases, with 16 bases separating them. Germline V gene lookup returns CDR1 SGHAT and CDR2 FQNNGV. The CDR3 runs 15 residues. CDR3 region: CASSLSSRGQDTIYF. CDR3 sequence (DNA): TGTGCCAGCAGCTTATCCTCCAGGGGTCAGGACACCATATATTTT.

This clone was seen a few times. This chain links TRBV7-2 with TRBJ2-5; D remains ambiguous. Trimming took off 8 bases at V and 4 bases at J, with 17 bases between the two ends. This CDR3 spans 14 amino acids. Germline CDR1 reads SGHTA; CDR2 reads FQGNSA. Here the CDR3 DNA reads TGTGCCAGCGGAATTTTGTTCGGCGGAGAGACCCAGTACTTC. Its protein product is CASGILFGGETQYF.

This rearrangement joins TRBV28 to TRBJ1-5; D is possibly TRBD1 (6 bases). Trimming cost V 6 bases and J 6 bases, with 12 bases left between them. The CDR3 length is 13 residues. CDR1 and CDR2 (germline): MDHEN, SYDVKM. The CDR3 loop reads CASRSQGSQPQHF. The CDR3, as DNA: TGTGCCAGCAGATCCCAGGGGTCTCAGCCCCAGCATTTT.

The rearrangement joins TRBV28 to TRBJ1-5; D not certain. The germline V gene encodes CDR1 MDHEN and CDR2 SYDVKM. CDR3 length equals 12 residues. Trimming removed 4 bases at V and 4 bases at J, with 5 bases between. This CDR3 reads CASSWANQPQHF. The CDR3 region has the DNA TGTGCCAGCAGTTGGGCTAATCAGCCCCAGCATTTT.

The chain carries TRBV7-6 and TRBJ1-6; 10 bases align to TRBD1. Germline loops: CDR1 SGHVS, CDR2 FNYEAQ. The CDR3 contains 15 residues. The trim removed 4 bases at V and 5 bases at J, leaving 2 bases unmatched. The CDR3 protein is CASSSTGGDNSPLHF. The CDR3 nucleotides are TGTGCCAGCAGCTCGACAGGGGGCGATAATTCACCCCTCCACTTT.

The CDR3: CASSGGYSYNEQFF. Written as DNA, the CDR3 is TGTGCCAGCAGTGGCGGATACTCCTACAATGAGCAGTTCTTC. The gene calls are TRBV2 and TRBJ2-1; D gene ambiguous. The germline V gene encodes CDR1 SNHLY and CDR2 FYNNEI. CDR3 size: 14 residues. V lost 4 bases, J lost 0 bases, and 7 bases lay in between.

This clone was detected only a few times. The gene calls are TRBV18 and TRBJ1-1; D unresolved. Germline V gives CDR1 KGHSH, CDR2 LQKENI. The CDR3 is made up of 13 amino acids. V was clipped by 5 bases and J by 0 bases, with 7 bases between them. CDR3 region: CASSEAVNTEAFF. Here the CDR3 DNA reads TGTGCCAGCTCAGAGGCGGTGAACACTGAAGCTTTCTTT.